Listed below are T cell receptor beta chains from one sample, sequenced in a study of T cells in Graves' hyperthyroidism and ophthalmopathy. Each CDR3 protein is one row after TCRdb ran MiXCR on the multiplex PCR reads. The sample lists about 500,000 distinct CDR3 sequences; about 15% were seen once. Source material: blood. All receptors derive from a woman younger than 30 with Graves' ophthalmopathy. Both conserved end residues are part of each CDR3. The order of the fields is D gene, clone size, V gene, J gene, CDR3 DNA, CDR3 protein. A D gene is named only where the DNA matches it firmly. A row's size may be missing; if present it is once, few, many or a size class.

D gene: .
clone size: many
V gene: TRBV13
J gene: TRBJ1-2
CDR3 DNA: TGTGCCAGCAGCTTAGGCCCCCTCGTGGGCTACACCTTC
CDR3 protein: CASSLGPLVGYTF

D gene: TRBD1
clone size: .
V gene: TRBV19
J gene: TRBJ2-2
CDR3 DNA: TGTGCCAGTAGTGCGGCGGGACAGGTTAACACCGGGGAGCTGTTTTTT
CDR3 protein: CASSAAGQVNTGELFF

D gene: .
clone size: .
V gene: TRBV20-1
J gene: TRBJ1-2
CDR3 DNA: TGCAGTGCTAGAGACCCCGAGGTGGCCTATGGCTACACCTTC
CDR3 protein: CSARDPEVAYGYTF

D gene: .
clone size: many
V gene: TRBV3-1
J gene: TRBJ2-1
CDR3 DNA: TGTGCCAGCAGCTTCGGGACCCCCAATGAGCAGTTCTTC
CDR3 protein: CASSFGTPNEQFF

D gene: .
clone size: many
V gene: TRBV12-3/TRBV12-4
J gene: TRBJ1-4
CDR3 DNA: TGTGCCAGCACCTTGGGGGTTACAACTAATGAAAAACTGTTTTTT
CDR3 protein: CASTLGVTTNEKLFF

D gene: .
clone size: many
V gene: TRBV7-7
J gene: TRBJ2-1
CDR3 DNA: TGTGCTAGCAGCACTTTAGGGGGGGATTCAAATGAGCAGTTCTTC
CDR3 protein: CASSTLGGDSNEQFF

D gene: TRBD2
clone size: .
V gene: TRBV27
J gene: TRBJ2-1
CDR3 DNA: TGTGCCAGCGGTCCCGGGACTAGCGGACGATACAATGAGCAGTTCTTC
CDR3 protein: CASGPGTSGRYNEQFF

D gene: .
clone size: few
V gene: TRBV27
J gene: TRBJ1-1
CDR3 DNA: TGTGCCAGCAAAAGTGGGGGCACTGAAGCTTTCTTT
CDR3 protein: CASKSGGTEAFF

D gene: TRBD1
clone size: many
V gene: TRBV27
J gene: TRBJ1-5
CDR3 DNA: TGTGCCAGCACCCCAGGGGGTGGCAATCAGCCCCAGCATTTT
CDR3 protein: CASTPGGGNQPQHF

D gene: TRBD1
clone size: many
V gene: TRBV27
J gene: TRBJ2-7
CDR3 DNA: TGTGCCAGCAGTCTATCCGGGACAGACCACTACGAGCAGTACTTC
CDR3 protein: CASSLSGTDHYEQYF

D gene: .
clone size: few
V gene: TRBV12-3/TRBV12-4
J gene: TRBJ2-6
CDR3 DNA: TGTGCCAGCAGTTTAGTCGGCCAGGAGGCCAACGTCCTGACTTTC
CDR3 protein: CASSLVGQEANVLTF

D gene: .
clone size: many
V gene: TRBV7-3
J gene: TRBJ2-3
CDR3 DNA: TGTGCCAGCAGCAGACTATATTCAGATACGCAGTATTTT
CDR3 protein: CASSRLYSDTQYF

D gene: .
clone size: many
V gene: TRBV11-2
J gene: TRBJ2-2
CDR3 DNA: TGTGCCAGCAGCCCCCGTGAACTCACCGGGGAGCTGTTTTTT
CDR3 protein: CASSPRELTGELFF